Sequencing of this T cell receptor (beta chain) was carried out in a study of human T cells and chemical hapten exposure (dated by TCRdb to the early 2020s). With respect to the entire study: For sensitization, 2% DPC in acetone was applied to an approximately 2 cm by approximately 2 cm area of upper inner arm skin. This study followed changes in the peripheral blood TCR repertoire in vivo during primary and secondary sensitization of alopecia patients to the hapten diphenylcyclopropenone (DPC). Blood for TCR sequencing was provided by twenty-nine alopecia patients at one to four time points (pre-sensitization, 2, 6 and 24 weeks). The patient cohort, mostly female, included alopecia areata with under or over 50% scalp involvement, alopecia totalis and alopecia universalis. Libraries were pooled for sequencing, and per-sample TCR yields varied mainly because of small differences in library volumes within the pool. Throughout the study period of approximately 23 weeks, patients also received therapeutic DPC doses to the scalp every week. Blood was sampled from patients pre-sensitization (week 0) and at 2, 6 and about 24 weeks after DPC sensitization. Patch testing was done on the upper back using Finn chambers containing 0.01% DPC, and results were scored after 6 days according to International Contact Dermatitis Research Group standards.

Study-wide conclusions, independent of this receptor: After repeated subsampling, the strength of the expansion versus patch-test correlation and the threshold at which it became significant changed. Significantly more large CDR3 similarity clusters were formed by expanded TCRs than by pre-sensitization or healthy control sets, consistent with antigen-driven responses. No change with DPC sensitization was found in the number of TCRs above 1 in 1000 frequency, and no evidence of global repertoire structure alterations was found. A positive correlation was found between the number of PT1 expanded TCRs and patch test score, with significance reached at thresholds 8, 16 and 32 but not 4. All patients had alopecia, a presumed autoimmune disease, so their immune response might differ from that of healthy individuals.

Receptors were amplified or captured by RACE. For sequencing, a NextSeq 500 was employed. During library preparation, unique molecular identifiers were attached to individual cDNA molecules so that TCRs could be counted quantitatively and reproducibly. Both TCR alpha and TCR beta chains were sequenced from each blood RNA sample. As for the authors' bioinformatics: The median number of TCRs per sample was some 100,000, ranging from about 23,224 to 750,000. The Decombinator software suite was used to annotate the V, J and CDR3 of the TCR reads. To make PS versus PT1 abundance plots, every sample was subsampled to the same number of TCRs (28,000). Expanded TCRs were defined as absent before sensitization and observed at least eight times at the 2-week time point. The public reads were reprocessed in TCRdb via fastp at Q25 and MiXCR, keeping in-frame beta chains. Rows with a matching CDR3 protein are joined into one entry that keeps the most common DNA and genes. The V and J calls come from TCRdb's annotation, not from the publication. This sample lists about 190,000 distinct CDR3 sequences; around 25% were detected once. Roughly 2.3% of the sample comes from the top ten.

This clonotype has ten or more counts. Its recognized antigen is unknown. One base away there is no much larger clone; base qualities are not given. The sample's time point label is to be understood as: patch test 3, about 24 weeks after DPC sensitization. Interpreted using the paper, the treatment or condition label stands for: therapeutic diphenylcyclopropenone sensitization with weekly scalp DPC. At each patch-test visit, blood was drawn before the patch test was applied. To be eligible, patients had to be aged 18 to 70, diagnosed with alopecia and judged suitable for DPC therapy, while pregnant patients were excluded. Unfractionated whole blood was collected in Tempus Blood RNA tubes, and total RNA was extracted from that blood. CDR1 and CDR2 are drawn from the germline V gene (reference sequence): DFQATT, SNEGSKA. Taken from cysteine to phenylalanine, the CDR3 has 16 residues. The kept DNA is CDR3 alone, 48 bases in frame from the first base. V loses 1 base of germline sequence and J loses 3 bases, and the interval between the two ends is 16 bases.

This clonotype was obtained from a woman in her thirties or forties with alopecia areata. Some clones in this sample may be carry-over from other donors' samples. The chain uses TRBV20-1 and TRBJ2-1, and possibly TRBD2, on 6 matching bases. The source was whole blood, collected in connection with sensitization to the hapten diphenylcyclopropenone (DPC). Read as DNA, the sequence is TGCAGTGCTAGAGGCTCGATTTGGGACTTCTACAATGAGCAGTTCTTC. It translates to CSARGSIWDFYNEQFF.